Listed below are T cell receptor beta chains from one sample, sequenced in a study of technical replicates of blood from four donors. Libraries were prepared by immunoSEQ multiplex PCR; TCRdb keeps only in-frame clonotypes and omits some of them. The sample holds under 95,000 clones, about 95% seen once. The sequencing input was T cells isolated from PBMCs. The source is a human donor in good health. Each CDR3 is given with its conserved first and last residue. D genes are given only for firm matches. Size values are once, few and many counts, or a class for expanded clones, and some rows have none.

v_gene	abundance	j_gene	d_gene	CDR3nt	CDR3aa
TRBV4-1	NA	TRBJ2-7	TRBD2	TGCGCCAGCAGCCAACCAACTAGCGGGTCCCCCTACGAGCAGTACTTC	CASSQPTSGSPYEQYF
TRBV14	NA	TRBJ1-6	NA	TGTGCCAGCAGCCAACGGGGGGCGGTTTATAATTCACCCCTCCACTTT	CASSQRGAVYNSPLHF
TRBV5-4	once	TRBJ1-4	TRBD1	TGTGCCAGCAGCTTGGGCAGGGGGTATGAAAAACTGTTTTTT	CASSLGRGYEKLFF
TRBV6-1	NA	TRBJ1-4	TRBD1	TGTGCCGGCACGACAGGGGCGACTAATGAAAAACTGTTTTTT	CAGTTGATNEKLFF
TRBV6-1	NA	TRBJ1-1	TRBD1	TGTGCCAGCAGTGTAGGGGGACAGCTATCCCGAACTGAAGCTTTCTTT	CASSVGGQLSRTEAFF
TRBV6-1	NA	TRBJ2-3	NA	TGTGCCAGCAGCATAGCTCATGCTAGCACAGATACGCAGTATTTT	CASSIAHASTDTQYF
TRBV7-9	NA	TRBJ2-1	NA	TGTGCCAGCAGCCCCCGTCCCGAAGAACGGGATTTCCTGACTTATGAGCAGTTCTTC	CASSPRPEERDFLTYEQFF
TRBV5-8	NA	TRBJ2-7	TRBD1	TGTGCCAGCAGCGGGGACAGGGGGAACTCCGAGCAGTACTTC	CASSGDRGNSEQYF
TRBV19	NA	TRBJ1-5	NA	TGTGCCAGTAGTATAATGCCAGGTCTTAGCAATCAGCCCCAGCATTTT	CASSIMPGLSNQPQHF
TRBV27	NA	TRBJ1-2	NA	TGTGCCAGCAGTTCGTCGGGTAAAGCTGGCTACACCTTC	CASSSSGKAGYTF
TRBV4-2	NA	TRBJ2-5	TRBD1	TGTGCCAGCAGCCCCTCCGGGACAGGGTACCAAGAGACCCAGTACTTC	CASSPSGTGYQETQYF
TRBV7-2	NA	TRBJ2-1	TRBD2	TGTGCCAGCAGCTTAGTACTAGCGGGAGGGTCCTACAATGAGCAGTTCTTC	CASSLVLAGGSYNEQFF
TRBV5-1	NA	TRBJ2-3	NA	TGCGCCAGCAGCATGACAAGCACAGATACGCAGTATTTT	CASSMTSTDTQYF
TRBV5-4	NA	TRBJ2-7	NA	TGTGCCAGCAGCTTGGGAGCGGGTTCCCCCGAGCAGTACTTC	CASSLGAGSPEQYF
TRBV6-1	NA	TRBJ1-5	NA	TGTGCCAGCAGTGGTTCAACGCAGGGTAATCAGCCCCAGCATTTT	CASSGSTQGNQPQHF
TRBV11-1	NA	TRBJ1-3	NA	TGTGCCAGCAGCTTTTCGACCTGGACAGGAAACACCATATATTTT	CASSFSTWTGNTIYF
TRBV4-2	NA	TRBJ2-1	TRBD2	TGTGCCAGCAGCCAAGTTGGAGGACTAGTCAGTCTGTTCTTC	CASSQVGGLVSLFF
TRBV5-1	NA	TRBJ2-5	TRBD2	TGCGCCAGCAGCTTGGAGAGGGGACTAGCGGGAGGGATCCAAGAGACCCAGTACTTC	CASSLERGLAGGIQETQYF
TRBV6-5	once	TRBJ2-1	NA	TGTGCCAGCAGTTACACTTTAAGCTCCTACAATGAGCAGTTCTTC	CASSYTLSSYNEQFF
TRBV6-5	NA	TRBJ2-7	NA	TGTGCCAGCAGTTCGGGACTTCTTTACGAGCAGTACTTC	CASSSGLLYEQYF
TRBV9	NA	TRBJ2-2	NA	TGTGCCAGCAGGGAGGTAAGCACCGGGGAGCTGTTTTTT	CASREVSTGELFF
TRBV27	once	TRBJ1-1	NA	TGTGCCAGCAGTTTGGGGAGTACCTCCAGCACTGAAGCTTTCTTT	CASSLGSTSSTEAFF
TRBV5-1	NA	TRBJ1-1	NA	TGCGCCAGCAGCTTATGGGGGGAATCGACTGAAGCTTTCTTT	CASSLWGESTEAFF
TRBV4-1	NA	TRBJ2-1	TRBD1	TGCGCCAGCAGCCAAGAAACAGGGGTTGGGCAGTTCTTC	CASSQETGVGQFF
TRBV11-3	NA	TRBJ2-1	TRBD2	TGTGCCAGCAGGGGGACTAGCGTAAGCTACCCATCCTACAATGAGCAGTTCTTC	CASRGTSVSYPSYNEQFF
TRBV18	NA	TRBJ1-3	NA	TGTGCCAGCTCACCTCTCGCAGGCTCTGGAAACACCATATATTTT	CASSPLAGSGNTIYF
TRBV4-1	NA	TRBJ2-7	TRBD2	TGCGCCAGCAGCCAAGGGGAGGGTACCTACGAGCAGTACTTC	CASSQGEGTYEQYF
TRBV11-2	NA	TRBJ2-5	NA	TGTGCCACCAAGCAATTGCGGGTGGAGACCCAGTACTTC	CATKQLRVETQYF
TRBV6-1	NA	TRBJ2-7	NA	TGTGCCAGCAGTGTGGGCAGGGCTAGTGGCGAGCAGTACTTC	CASSVGRASGEQYF
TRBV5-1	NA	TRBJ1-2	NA	TGCGCCAGCAGCTTGGCCGGTCGTCTTGGCTACACCTTC	CASSLAGRLGYTF
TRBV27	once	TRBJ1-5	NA	TGTGCCAGCAGTTTTTCGGTGGAGGGAATCAGAGCGGGCAATCAGCCCCAGCATTTT	CASSFSVEGIRAGNQPQHF
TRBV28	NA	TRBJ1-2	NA	TGTGCCAGCAGCATAGGAAGGGGGTATGGCTACACCTTC	CASSIGRGYGYTF
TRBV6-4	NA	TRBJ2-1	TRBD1	TGTGCCAGCAGTGAGACAGGGACCAATGAGCAGTTCTTC	CASSETGTNEQFF
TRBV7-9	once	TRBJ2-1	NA	TGTGCCAGCAGCTCTGGACTAGGGGGGGATTACAATGAGCAGTTCTTC	CASSSGLGGDYNEQFF
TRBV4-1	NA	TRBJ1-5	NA	TGCGCCAGCAGCCAAGAAGCAGCGATTAGCAATCAGCCCCAGCATTTT	CASSQEAAISNQPQHF
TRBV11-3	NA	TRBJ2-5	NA	TGTGCCAGCAGCTTTCAGGTTCAAGAGACCCAGTACTTC	CASSFQVQETQYF
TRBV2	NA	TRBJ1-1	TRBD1	TGTGCCAGCAGAGAGACAGGGATGAACACTGAAGCTTTCTTT	CASRETGMNTEAFF
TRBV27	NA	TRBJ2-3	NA	TGTGCCAGCAGTTTACTTCCCTCCCCAGTAGATACGCAGTATTTT	CASSLLPSPVDTQYF